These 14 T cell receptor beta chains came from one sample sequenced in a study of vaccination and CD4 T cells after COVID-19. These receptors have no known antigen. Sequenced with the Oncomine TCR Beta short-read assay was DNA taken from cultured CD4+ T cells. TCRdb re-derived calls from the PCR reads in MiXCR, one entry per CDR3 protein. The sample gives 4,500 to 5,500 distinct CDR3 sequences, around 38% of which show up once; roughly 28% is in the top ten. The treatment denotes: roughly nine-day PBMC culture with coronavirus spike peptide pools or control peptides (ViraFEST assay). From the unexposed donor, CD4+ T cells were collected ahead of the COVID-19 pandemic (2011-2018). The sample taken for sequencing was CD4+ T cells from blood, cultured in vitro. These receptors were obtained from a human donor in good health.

Here the CDR3 DNA reads TGTGCCAGTAGTGGACTCCAGGATCAGCCCCAGCATTTT. This gives the protein CASSGLQDQPQHF. This rearrangement joins TRBV19 to TRBJ1-5; no definite D call. Trimming shortened V by 5 bases and J by 5 bases, and 10 bases separated the two germline ends. Per germline, CDR1 LNHDA and CDR2 SQIVND (reference sequence). The CDR3 loop spans 13 amino acids.

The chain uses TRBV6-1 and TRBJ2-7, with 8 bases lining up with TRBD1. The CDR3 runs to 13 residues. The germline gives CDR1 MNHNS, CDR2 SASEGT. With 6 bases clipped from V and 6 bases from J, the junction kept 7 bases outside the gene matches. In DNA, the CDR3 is TGTGCCAGCAGAGAGACAGGGGTGGGCGAGCAGTACTTC. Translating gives CASRETGVGEQYF.

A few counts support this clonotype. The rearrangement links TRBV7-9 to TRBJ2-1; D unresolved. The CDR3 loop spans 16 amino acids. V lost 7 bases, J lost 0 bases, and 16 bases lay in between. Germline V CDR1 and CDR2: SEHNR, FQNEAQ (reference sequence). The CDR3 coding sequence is TGTGCCAGCACCTCAGTTGGTGGAAGCTCCTACAATGAGCAGTTCTTC. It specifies CASTSVGGSSYNEQFF.

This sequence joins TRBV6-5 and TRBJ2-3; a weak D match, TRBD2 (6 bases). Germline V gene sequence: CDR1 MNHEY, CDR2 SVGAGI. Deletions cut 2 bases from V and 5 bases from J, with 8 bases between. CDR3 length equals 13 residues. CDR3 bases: TGTGCCAGCAGTTACCGGGGGTTAGATACGCAGTATTTT. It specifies CASSYRGLDTQYF.

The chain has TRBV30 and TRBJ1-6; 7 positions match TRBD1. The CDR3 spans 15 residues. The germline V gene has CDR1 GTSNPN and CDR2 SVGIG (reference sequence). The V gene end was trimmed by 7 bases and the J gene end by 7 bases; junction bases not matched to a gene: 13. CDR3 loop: CASKGAGQINSPLHF. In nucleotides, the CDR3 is TGTGCCTCCAAGGGGGCAGGACAGATAAATTCACCCCTCCACTTT. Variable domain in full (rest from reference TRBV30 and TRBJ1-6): SQTIHQWPATLVQPVGSPLSLECTVEGTSNPNLYWYRQAAGRGLQLLFYSVGIGQISSEVPQNLSASRPQDRQFILSSKKLLLSDSGFYLCASKGAGQINSPLHFGNGTRLTVT.

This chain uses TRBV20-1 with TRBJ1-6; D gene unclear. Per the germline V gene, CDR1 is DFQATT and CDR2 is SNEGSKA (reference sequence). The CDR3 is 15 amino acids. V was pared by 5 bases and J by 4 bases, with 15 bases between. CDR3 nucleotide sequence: TGCAGTGCTGGGGTTGCGAGGACGTATAATTCACCCCTCCACTTT. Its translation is CSAGVARTYNSPLHF.

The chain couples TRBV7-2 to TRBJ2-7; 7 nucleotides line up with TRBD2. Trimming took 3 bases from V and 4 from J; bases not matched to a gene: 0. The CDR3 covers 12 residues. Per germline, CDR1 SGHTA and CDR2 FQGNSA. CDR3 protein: CASSFSGYEQYF. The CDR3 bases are TGTGCCAGCAGCTTTAGCGGGTACGAGCAGTACTTC. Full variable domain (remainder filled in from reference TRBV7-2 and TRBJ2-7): GAGVSQSPSNKVTEKGKDVELRCDPISGHTALYWYRQSLGQGLEFLIYFQGNSAPDKSGLPSDRFSAERTGGSVSTLTIQRTQQEDSAVYLCASSFSGYEQYFGPGTRLTVT.

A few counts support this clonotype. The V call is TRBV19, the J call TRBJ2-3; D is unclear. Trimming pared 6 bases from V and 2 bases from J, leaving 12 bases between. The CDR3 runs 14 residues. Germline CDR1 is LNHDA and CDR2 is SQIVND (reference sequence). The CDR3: CASRDGRNTDTQYF. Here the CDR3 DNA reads TGTGCCAGTAGAGACGGAAGAAACACAGATACGCAGTATTTT.

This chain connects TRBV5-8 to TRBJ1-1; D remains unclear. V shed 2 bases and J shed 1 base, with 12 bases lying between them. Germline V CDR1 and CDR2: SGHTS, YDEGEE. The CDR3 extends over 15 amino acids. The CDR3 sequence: CASSLSRLPNTEAFF. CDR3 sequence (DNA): TGTGCCAGCAGCTTATCTCGGCTACCGAACACTGAAGCTTTCTTT.

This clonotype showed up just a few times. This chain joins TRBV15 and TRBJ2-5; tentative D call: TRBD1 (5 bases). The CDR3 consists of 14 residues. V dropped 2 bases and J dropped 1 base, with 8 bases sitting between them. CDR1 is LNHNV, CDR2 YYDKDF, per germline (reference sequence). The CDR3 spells CATSRTGTQETQYF. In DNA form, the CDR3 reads TGTGCCACCAGCAGAACAGGCACCCAAGAGACCCAGTACTTC.

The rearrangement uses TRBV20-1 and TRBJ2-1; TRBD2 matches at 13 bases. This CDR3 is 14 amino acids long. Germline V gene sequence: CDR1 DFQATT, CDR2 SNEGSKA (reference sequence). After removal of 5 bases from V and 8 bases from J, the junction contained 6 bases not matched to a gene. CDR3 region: CSAELAGGPYEQFF. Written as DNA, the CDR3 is TGCAGTGCTGAACTAGCGGGAGGGCCCTATGAGCAGTTCTTC.

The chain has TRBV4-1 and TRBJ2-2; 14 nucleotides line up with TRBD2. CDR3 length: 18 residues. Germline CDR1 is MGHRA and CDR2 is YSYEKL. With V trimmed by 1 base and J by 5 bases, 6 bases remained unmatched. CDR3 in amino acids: CASSQGGLAGVGTGELFF. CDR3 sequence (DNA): TGCGCCAGCAGCCAAGGGGGACTAGCGGGAGTGGGAACCGGGGAGCTGTTTTTT.

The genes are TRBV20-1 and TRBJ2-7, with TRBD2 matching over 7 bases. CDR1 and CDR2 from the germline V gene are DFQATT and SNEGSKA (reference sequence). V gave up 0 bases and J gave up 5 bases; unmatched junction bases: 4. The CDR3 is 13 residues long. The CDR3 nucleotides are TGCAGTGCTAGAGATCTAGCGGTGGACGAGCAGTACTTC. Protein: CSARDLAVDEQYF.

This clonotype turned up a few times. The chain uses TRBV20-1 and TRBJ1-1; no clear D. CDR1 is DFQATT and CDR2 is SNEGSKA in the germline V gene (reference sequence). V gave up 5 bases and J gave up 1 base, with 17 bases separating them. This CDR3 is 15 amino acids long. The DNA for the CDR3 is TGCAGTGCTGGATTACCGGACGGCCGGAACACTGAAGCTTTCTTT. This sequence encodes CSAGLPDGRNTEAFF.